The 29 T cell receptor beta chains presented below share a single source sample, sequenced in a study of control samples from healthy donors and cancer patients. Profiled with immunoSEQ multiplex PCR; TCRdb holds only in-frame clones, not every one. Of 50,000 or so clones in the sample, roughly 95% were seen once. Sequences were obtained from blood. These receptors all stem from a woman aged 18-29 years in good health.

V is TRBV1 and J is TRBJ1-4; the DNA was not used to check the table's D call, TRBD1. TRBV1 is shown as a pseudogene. The CDR3 extends over 15 amino acids. The CDR3 sequence: CTSKRTAPKNEKLFF. The CDR3 DNA is TGCACCAGCAAAAGGACAGCCCCGAAAAATGAAAAACTGTTTTTT.

Here the CDR3 reads CASSQDGKGGDYGYTF. CDR3 bases: TGCGCCAGCAGCCAAGATGGGAAAGGGGGGGACTATGGCTACACCTTC. This chain connects TRBV4-1 to TRBJ1-2, with D possibly being TRBD1 (6 bases). Germline CDR1 is MGHRA and CDR2 is YSYEKL. Trimming took 0 bases from V and 3 from J, leaving 14 bases between them. This CDR3 is 16 amino acids long.

J is TRBJ1-2 and V is TRBV13; 7 positions match TRBD1. CDR3 length: 16 residues. Trimming cost V 3 bases and J 0 bases; bases outside gene matches: 7. From germline, CDR1 is PRHDT and CDR2 FYEKMQ (reference sequence). The CDR3 protein is CASSFGTVPSNYGYTF. The CDR3 DNA sequence: TGTGCCAGCAGCTTCGGGACAGTGCCTTCTAACTATGGCTACACCTTC.

The genes are TRBV5-6 and TRBJ2-3, with 12 positions matching TRBD1. The trim removed 4 bases at V and 2 bases at J, leaving 8 bases unmatched. This CDR3 has 17 residues. Looked up from germline, CDR1 is SGHDT and CDR2 is YYEEEE. The DNA of the CDR3 is TGTGCCAGCAGCGACCGCCGGGACAGGGGGCACACAGATACGCAGTATTTT. This translates into CASSDRRDRGHTDTQYF.

This clone showed up just once. The V gene is TRBV10-3, the J gene TRBJ1-6, with D possibly matching TRBD1 (6 bases). V lost 6 bases and J 5 bases, leaving 11 bases between the germline ends. Germline CDR1 and CDR2: ENHRY and SYGVKD. The CDR3 totals 14 residues. The chain's CDR3 is CAIRRDNNNSPLHF. The CDR3 coding sequence is TGTGCCATCAGGAGGGACAACAATAATTCACCCCTCCACTTT.

The rearrangement joins TRBV4-1 to TRBJ1-1; D is uncertain. Looked up from germline, CDR1 is MGHRA and CDR2 is YSYEKL. The length of the CDR3 is 14 residues. Trimming removed 1 base at V and 0 bases at J, with 6 bases between. The CDR3 coding sequence is TGCGCCAGCAGCCAAGGCGGGATGAACACTGAAGCTTTCTTT. This sequence encodes CASSQGGMNTEAFF.

The chain is built from TRBV4-1 and TRBJ1-4; TRBD1 matches 10 bases. The germline V gene encodes CDR1 MGHRA and CDR2 YSYEKL. CDR3 size: 15 residues. Trimming took 6 bases from V and 5 from J; bases not matched to a gene: 6. CDR3 DNA: TGCGCCAGCAGACCCCGACAGGGGGCGAATGAAAAACTGTTTTTT. Protein sequence: CASRPRQGANEKLFF.

This clone has a single count. This chain connects TRBV20-1 to TRBJ2-1; maybe TRBD2 (7 bases). V lost 6 bases to trimming and J lost 4 bases, with 16 bases between them. This CDR3 comprises 14 residues. Per germline, CDR1 DFQATT and CDR2 SNEGSKA (reference sequence). This chain's CDR3 is CSASRGGYYNEQFF. The CDR3 DNA sequence: TGCAGTGCCAGTAGGGGGGGATATTACAATGAGCAGTTCTTC.

In its sample, this clone was seen once. The chain is built from TRBV19 and TRBJ1-1, with unresolved D. The CDR3 loop spans 12 amino acids. V was shortened by 10 bases and J by 7 bases, with 16 bases between the two germline ends. Germline V gene lookup returns CDR1 LNHDA and CDR2 SQIVND (reference sequence). In DNA form, the CDR3 reads TGTGCCACCTATGACGCGGACCGTGAAGCTTTCTTT. As protein: CATYDADREAFF.

V usage is TRBV11-2 and J usage is TRBJ2-2; possibly TRBD2 for D (7 bases). Germline assignment: CDR1 SGHAT and CDR2 FQNNGV. V was cut by 1 base and J by 6 bases, with 9 bases left in between. The CDR3 loop spans 14 amino acids. In DNA form, the CDR3 reads TGTGCCAGCAGCTTAGGGGGGGGCCCCGGGGAGCTGTTTTTT. It translates to CASSLGGGPGELFF.

This chain uses TRBV19 with TRBJ1-1; 8 bases align to TRBD1. V lost 6 bases and J lost 10; bases outside the gene matches: 4. In germline, CDR1 is LNHDA, CDR2 SQIVND (reference sequence). CDR3 length: 11 residues. CDR3: CASRDRVAAFF. The CDR3 DNA sequence: TGTGCCAGTAGGGACAGGGTAGCAGCTTTCTTT.

Comment on this clone: The same CDR3 can be traced to other DNA sequences in this sample. The chain has TRBV9 and TRBJ2-2; no clear D. Trimming cost V 2 bases and J 6 bases, with 2 bases left between them. CDR1 and CDR2 from the germline V gene are SGDLS and YYNGEE. The CDR3 extends over 11 amino acids. CDR3 region: CASSVSGELFF. The CDR3 nucleotides are TGTGCCAGCAGCGTTTCCGGGGAGCTGTTTTTT.

The chain employs TRBV11-3 and TRBJ1-4; D is uncertain. Looked up from germline, CDR1 is SGHNT and CDR2 is YENEEA. V was shortened by 1 base and J by 7 bases, with 13 bases between the two germline ends. This CDR3 is built from 15 residues. CDR3 DNA sequence: TGTGCCAGCAGCTTAGTCATGCGGACCGGTGAAAAACTGTTTTTT. Its translation is CASSLVMRTGEKLFF.

The rearrangement joins TRBV5-1 to TRBJ2-3, with 9 bases fitting TRBD1. CDR1 is SGHRS, CDR2 YFSETQ, per germline. V shed 2 bases, J shed 4 bases, and the junction held 8 bases outside the gene matches. The CDR3 covers 16 residues. CDR3 DNA sequence: TGCGCCAGCAGCTTCGCGGGACAGGGTGGCGCAGATACGCAGTATTTT. Translating gives CASSFAGQGGADTQYF.

This clone was seen only once. The CDR3 bases are TGCGCCAGCAGCCAAGGACAGGGAAGCTCCTATAATTCACCCCTCCACTTT. Translating gives CASSQGQGSSYNSPLHF. The chain is built from TRBV4-3 and TRBJ1-6; 7 bases map to TRBD1. The J segment lost 0 bases and the V segment lost 1 base, leaving 3 bases of the junction unmatched. Germline CDR1 and CDR2: LGHNA and YSLEER. The CDR3 is 17 amino acids.

The V gene is TRBV19, the J gene TRBJ2-3, with D tentatively TRBD1 or TRBD2 (5 bases each). Trimming removed 3 bases from V and 0 bases from J, with 7 bases in between. CDR3 length: 14 amino acids. Germline CDR1 LNHDA, CDR2 SQIVND (reference sequence). CDR3 DNA: TGTGCCAGTAGTATGGGGGTTAGCACAGATACGCAGTATTTT. It encodes CASSMGVSTDTQYF.

This rearrangement joins TRBV7-2 to TRBJ2-3; either TRBD1 or TRBD2 may supply D (6 bases each). The ends were cut back, 4 bases at V and 4 bases at J, with 12 bases in the middle. The germline V gene encodes CDR1 SGHTA and CDR2 FQGNSA. The CDR3 consists of 14 residues. The CDR3 DNA follows: TGTGCCAGCAGCTGGGGGGCGTCATCAGATACGCAGTATTTT. Translating gives CASSWGASSDTQYF.

The CDR3 DNA reads as TGTGCCAGTACAATGGCCCTTGAAGCTTTCTTT. It specifies CASTMALEAFF. The rearrangement links TRBV19 to TRBJ1-1; D not certain. The CDR3 runs to 11 residues. V was trimmed by 7 bases and J by 7 bases, leaving 10 bases between them. Per the germline V gene, CDR1 is LNHDA and CDR2 is SQIVND (reference sequence).

J is TRBJ2-1 and V is TRBV6-2 or TRBV6-3; 9 bases agree with TRBD2. The V segment lost 0 bases and the J segment 3 bases; nucleotides outside the gene matches: 3. Per the germline V gene, CDR1 is MNHEY and CDR2 is SVGEGT. This CDR3 is built from 16 residues. The CDR3 coding sequence is TGTGCCAGCAGTTACTCGATAGCGGGAGACTACAATGAGCAGTTCTTC. As protein: CASSYSIAGDYNEQFF.

V usage is TRBV12-3 or TRBV12-4 and J usage is TRBJ2-2; D is unclear. This CDR3 has 13 amino acids. The V end was cut by 6 bases, the J end by 6 bases, with 11 bases between. The CDR3 nucleotides read TGTGCCAGCAGCTCCCGGATGGCCGGGGAGCTGTTTTTT. It encodes CASSSRMAGELFF.

This chain connects TRBV6-5 to TRBJ2-7; TRBD1 matches at 7 bases. The CDR3 covers 15 residues. Germline V lookup: CDR1 MNHEY, CDR2 SVGAGI. Losses at the gene ends were 4 bases for V and 4 bases for J; bases not matched to a gene: 10. The CDR3 DNA reads as TGTGCCAGCAGTTCTGCAGTATCGACAGGGTACGAGCAGTACTTC. This gives the protein CASSSAVSTGYEQYF.

The chain recombines TRBV9 with TRBJ2-7; D perhaps matches TRBD2 (5 bases). The germline V and J ends were trimmed by 0 bases and 3 bases, with 10 bases remaining between them. CDR1 is SGDLS and CDR2 is YYNGEE in the germline V gene. This CDR3 is built from 14 residues. CDR3 sequence reads: CASSVEYSGYEQYF. As DNA, the CDR3 is TGTGCCAGCAGCGTAGAGTACAGCGGCTACGAGCAGTACTTC.

V usage is TRBV28 and J usage is TRBJ1-2, with TRBD1 as a possible D gene (5 bases). This CDR3 is built from 13 residues. V lost 2 bases to trimming and J lost 7 bases, with 11 bases between them. CDR1 is MDHEN, CDR2 SYDVKM, per germline. For the CDR3, the DNA is TGTGCCAGCAGTTTAAACAGGCGTTTTGGCTACACCTTC. This gives the protein CASSLNRRFGYTF.

This chain uses TRBV7-9 with TRBJ2-5; 14 nucleotides align to TRBD2. Germline CDR1 SEHNR, CDR2 FQNEAQ (reference sequence). The CDR3 is made up of 16 amino acids. V trimming: 5 bases; J trimming: 4 bases; junction bases outside the gene matches: 6. The CDR3 here is CASSRLAGGRGETQYF. CDR3 sequence (DNA): TGTGCCAGCAGCCGACTAGCGGGGGGGAGAGGAGAGACCCAGTACTTC.

In this sample, this clone turned up a few times. The chain links TRBV9 to TRBJ2-7; D not certain. Germline lookup yields CDR1 SGDLS and CDR2 YYNGEE. CDR3 length: 13 amino acids. The V and J ends lost 1 base and 2 bases respectively, with 7 bases between them. The DNA for the CDR3 is TGTGCCAGCAGCGTAAGACCCGCCTACGAGCAGTACTTC. Translation gives CASSVRPAYEQYF.

On this clone: The sample has other DNA sequences that encode this CDR3 too. V and J are TRBV6-4 and TRBJ2-3, with 13 bases lining up with TRBD2. J was trimmed by 4 bases and V by 0 bases; bases with no gene match: 1. This CDR3 is 16 amino acids long. Germline loops: CDR1 MRHNA, CDR2 SNTAGT. CDR3 region: CASSDSTSGGADTQYF. CDR3 in DNA: TGTGCCAGCAGTGACTCAACTAGCGGGGGGGCAGATACGCAGTATTTT.

This chain joins TRBV6-5 and TRBJ1-2; the D gene is possibly TRBD1 (5 bases). The V end was cut by 5 bases, the J end by 4 bases, with 11 bases between. CDR3 length equals 13 residues. Germline loops: CDR1 MNHEY, CDR2 SVGAGI. CDR3 region: CASSRGRFYGYTF. For the CDR3, the DNA is TGTGCCAGCAGTCGGGGGAGGTTCTATGGCTACACCTTC.

V gene TRBV4-1 combines with J gene TRBJ1-1; the D is unclear. Germline lookup yields CDR1 MGHRA and CDR2 YSYEKL. The germline V and J ends were trimmed by 0 bases and 5 bases, with 13 bases remaining between them. The CDR3 is 15 amino acids. The CDR3 sequence: CASSQDLFVGTEAFF. The CDR3 coding sequence is TGCGCCAGCAGCCAAGATCTGTTTGTGGGGACTGAAGCTTTCTTT.

This sequence joins TRBV7-2 and TRBJ2-1; D is undetermined. CDR1 and CDR2 from the germline V gene are SGHTA and FQGNSA. The CDR3 has 15 amino acids. Trimming left V 6 bases short and J 1 base short, with 13 bases between. The CDR3 spells CASRPWGGSYNEQFF. The CDR3 DNA sequence: TGTGCCAGCAGGCCATGGGGTGGTTCCTACAATGAGCAGTTCTTC.